This TCR beta chain was retrieved from a study of PD-L1 blockade in urothelial cancer. Profiled with immunoSEQ multiplex PCR; TCRdb holds only in-frame clones, not every one. The sample lists about 81,000 clones; 85% to 95% were seen once. Germline V gene lookup returns CDR1 SNHLY and CDR2 FYNNEI. The J segment lost 7 bases and the V segment lost 3 bases, leaving 7 bases of the junction unmatched. This CDR3 has 16 amino acids. The chain uses TRBV2 and TRBJ2-1; 12 nucleotides align to TRBD2. This TCR was sampled from a man aged 55-75 years with urothelial cancer. The sample in question was PBMCs, obtained around atezolizumab (anti-PD-L1) treatment. The CDR3 DNA reads as TGTGCCAGCAGTGAGGCTAGCGGGAGGGCATGGAATGAGCAGTTCTTC. Its protein product is CASSEASGRAWNEQFF.